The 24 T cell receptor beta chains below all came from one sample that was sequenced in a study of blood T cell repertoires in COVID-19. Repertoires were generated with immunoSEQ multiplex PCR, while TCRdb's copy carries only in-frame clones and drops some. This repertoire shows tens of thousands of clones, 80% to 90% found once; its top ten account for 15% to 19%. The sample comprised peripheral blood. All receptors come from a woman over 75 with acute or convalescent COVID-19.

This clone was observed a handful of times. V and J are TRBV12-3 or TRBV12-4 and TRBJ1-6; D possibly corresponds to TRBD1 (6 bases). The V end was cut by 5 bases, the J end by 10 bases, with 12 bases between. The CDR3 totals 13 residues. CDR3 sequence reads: CASSPGTSSPLHF. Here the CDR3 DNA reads TGTGCCAGCAGTCCCGGGACAAGCTCACCCCTCCACTTT.

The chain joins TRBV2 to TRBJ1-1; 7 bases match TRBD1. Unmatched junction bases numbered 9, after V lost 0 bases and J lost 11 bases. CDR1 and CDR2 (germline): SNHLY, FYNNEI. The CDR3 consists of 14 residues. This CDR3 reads CASSEAPRTGVAFF. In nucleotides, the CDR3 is TGTGCCAGCAGTGAAGCCCCTAGGACAGGTGTGGCTTTCTTT.

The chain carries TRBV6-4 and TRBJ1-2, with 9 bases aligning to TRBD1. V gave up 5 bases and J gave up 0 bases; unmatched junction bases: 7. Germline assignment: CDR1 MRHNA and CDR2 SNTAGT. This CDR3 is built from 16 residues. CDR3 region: CASSPGTGRTNYGYTF. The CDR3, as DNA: TGTGCCAGCAGTCCGGGGACAGGGCGAACTAACTATGGCTACACCTTC.

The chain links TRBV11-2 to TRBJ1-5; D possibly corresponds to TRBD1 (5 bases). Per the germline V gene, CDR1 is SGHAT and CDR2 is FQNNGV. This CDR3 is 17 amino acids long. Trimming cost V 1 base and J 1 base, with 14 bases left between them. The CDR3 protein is CASSLGGAGRSNQPQHF. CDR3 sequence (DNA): TGTGCCAGCAGCTTAGGAGGGGCGGGAAGGAGCAATCAGCCCCAGCATTTT.

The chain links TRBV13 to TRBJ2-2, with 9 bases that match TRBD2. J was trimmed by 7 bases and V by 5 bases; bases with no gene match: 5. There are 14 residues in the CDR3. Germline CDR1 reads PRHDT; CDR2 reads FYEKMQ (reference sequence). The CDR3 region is CASSRRGGGGELFF. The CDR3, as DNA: TGTGCCAGCAGCCGGCGGGGGGGCGGCGGGGAGCTGTTTTTT.

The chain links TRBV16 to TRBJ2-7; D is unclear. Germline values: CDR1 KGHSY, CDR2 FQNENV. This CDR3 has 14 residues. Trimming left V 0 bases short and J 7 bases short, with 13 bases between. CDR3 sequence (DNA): TGTGCCAGCAGCCAATCGTCGGCGGTAAGTGAGCAGTACTTC. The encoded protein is CASSQSSAVSEQYF. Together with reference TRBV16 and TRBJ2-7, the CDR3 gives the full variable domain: GEEVAQTPKHLVRGEGQKAKLYCAPIKGHSYVFWYQQVLKNEFKFLISFQNENVFDETGMPKERFSAKCLPNSPCSLEIQATKLEDSAVYFCASSQSSAVSEQYFGPGTRLTVT.

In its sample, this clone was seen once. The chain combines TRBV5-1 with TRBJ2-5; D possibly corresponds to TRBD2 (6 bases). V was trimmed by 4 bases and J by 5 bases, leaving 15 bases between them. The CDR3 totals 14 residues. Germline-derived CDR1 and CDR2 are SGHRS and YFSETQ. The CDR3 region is CASSPEGRGETQYF. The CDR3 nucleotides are TGCGCCAGCAGCCCGGAGGGTCGGGGGGAGACCCAGTACTTC.

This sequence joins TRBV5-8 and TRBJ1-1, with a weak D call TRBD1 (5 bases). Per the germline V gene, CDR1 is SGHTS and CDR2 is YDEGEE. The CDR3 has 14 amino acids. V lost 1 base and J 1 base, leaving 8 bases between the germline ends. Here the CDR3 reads CASSLTRANTEAFF. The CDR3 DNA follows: TGTGCCAGCAGCTTGACCAGGGCGAACACTGAAGCTTTCTTT.

The CDR3, as DNA: TGCGCCAGCAGCCCCAAGCCATTTGGCGGGGGGTACAATGAGCAGTTCTTC. It encodes CASSPKPFGGGYNEQFF. The chain recombines TRBV5-1 with TRBJ2-1, with 8 bases identical to TRBD2. CDR1 is SGHRS, CDR2 YFSETQ, per germline. The CDR3 has 17 amino acids. Trimming removed 4 bases from V and 4 bases from J; junction bases left unmatched: 13. The full variable domain, completed using reference TRBV5-1 and TRBJ2-1, is KAGVTQTPRYLIKTRGQQVTLSCSPISGHRSVSWYQQTPGQGLQFLFEYFSETQRNKGNFPGRFSGRQFSNSRSEMNVSTLELGDSALYLCASSPKPFGGGYNEQFFGPGTRLTVL.

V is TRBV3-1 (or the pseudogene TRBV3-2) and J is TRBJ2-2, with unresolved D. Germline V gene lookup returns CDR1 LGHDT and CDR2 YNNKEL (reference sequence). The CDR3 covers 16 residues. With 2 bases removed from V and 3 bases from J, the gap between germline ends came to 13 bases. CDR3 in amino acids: CASSQTEFWDTGELFF. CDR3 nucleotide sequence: TGTGCCAGCAGCCAAACAGAGTTTTGGGACACCGGGGAGCTGTTTTTT.

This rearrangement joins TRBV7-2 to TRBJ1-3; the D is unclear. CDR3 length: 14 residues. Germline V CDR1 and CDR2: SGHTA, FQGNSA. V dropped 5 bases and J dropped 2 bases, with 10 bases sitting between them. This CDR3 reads CASSNKIAGNTIYF. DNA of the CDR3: TGTGCCAGCAGCAACAAGATTGCTGGAAACACCATATATTTT.

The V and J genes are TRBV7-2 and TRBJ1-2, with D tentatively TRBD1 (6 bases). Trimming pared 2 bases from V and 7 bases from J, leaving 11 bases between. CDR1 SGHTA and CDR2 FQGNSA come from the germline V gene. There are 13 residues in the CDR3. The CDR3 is CASSLPGGLGYTF. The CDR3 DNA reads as TGTGCCAGCAGCTTACCGGGGGGGCTTGGCTACACCTTC.

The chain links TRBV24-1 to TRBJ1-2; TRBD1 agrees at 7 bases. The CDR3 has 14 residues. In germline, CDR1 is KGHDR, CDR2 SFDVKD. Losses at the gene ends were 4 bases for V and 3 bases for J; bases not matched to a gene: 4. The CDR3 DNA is TGTGCCACCAGTGACCTAGGGGGCGACTATGGCTACACCTTC. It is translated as CATSDLGGDYGYTF.

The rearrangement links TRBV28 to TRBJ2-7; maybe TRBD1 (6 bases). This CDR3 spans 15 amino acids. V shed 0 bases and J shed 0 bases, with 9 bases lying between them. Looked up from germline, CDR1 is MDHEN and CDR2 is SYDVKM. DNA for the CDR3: TGTGCCAGCAGTTTATGGTGGGGGCCCTCCTACGAGCAGTACTTC. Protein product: CASSLWWGPSYEQYF.

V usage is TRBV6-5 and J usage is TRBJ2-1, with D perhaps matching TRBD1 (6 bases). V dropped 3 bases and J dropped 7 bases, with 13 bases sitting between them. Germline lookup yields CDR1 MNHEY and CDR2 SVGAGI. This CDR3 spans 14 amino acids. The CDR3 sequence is CASSYSGTTNEQFF. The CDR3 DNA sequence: TGTGCCAGCAGTTATTCCGGGACAACGAATGAGCAGTTCTTC.

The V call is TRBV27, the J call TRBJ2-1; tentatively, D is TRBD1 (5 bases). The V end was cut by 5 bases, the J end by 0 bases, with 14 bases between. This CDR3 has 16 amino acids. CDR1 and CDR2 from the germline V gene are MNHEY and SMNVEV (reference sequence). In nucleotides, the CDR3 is TGTGCCAGCAGTCATTCACAGGTGGGCTCCTACAATGAGCAGTTCTTC. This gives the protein CASSHSQVGSYNEQFF.

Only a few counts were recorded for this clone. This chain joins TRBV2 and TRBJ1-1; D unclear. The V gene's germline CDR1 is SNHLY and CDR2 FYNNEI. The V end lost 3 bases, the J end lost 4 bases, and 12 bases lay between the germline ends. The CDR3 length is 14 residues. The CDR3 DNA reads TGTGCCAGCAGTGACGCGGGTGGTATCACTGAAGCTTTCTTT. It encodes CASSDAGGITEAFF.

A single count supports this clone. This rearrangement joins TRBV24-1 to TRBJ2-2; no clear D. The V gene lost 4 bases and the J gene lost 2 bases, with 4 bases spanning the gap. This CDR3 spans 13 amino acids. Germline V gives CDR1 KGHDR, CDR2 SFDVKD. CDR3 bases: TGTGCCACCAGTGACCCTAACACCGGGGAGCTGTTTTTT. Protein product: CATSDPNTGELFF.

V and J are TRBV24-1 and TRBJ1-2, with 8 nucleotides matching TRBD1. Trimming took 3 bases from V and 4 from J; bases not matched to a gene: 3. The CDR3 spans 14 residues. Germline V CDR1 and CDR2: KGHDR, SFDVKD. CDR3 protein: CATSDPTGGYGYTF. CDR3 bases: TGTGCCACCAGTGATCCCACAGGGGGCTATGGCTACACCTTC.

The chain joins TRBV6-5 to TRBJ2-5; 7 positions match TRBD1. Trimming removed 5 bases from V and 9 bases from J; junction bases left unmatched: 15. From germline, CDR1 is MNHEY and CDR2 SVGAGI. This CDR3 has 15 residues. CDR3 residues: CASSQSTDRAKAQYF. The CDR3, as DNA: TGTGCCAGCAGTCAGTCAACAGACAGGGCCAAGGCCCAGTACTTC.

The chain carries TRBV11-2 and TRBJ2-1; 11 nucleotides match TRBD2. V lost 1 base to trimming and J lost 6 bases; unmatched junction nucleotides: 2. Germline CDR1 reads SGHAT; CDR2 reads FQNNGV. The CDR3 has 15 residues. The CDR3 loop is CASSLVAGGPNEQFF. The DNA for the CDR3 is TGTGCCAGCAGCTTAGTAGCGGGGGGGCCCAATGAGCAGTTCTTC.

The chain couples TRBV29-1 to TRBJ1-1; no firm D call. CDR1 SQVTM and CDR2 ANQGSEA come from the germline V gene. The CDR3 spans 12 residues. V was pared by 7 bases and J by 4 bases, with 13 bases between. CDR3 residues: CSASTLRTEAFF. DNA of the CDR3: TGCAGCGCTTCGACTCTACGCACTGAAGCTTTCTTT.

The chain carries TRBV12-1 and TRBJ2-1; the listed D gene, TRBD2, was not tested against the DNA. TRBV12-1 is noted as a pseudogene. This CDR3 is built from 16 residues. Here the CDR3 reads CASSPPTSGGAGEQFF. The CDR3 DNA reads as TGTGCCAGCAGCCCCCCGACTAGCGGGGGGGCGGGTGAGCAGTTCTTC.

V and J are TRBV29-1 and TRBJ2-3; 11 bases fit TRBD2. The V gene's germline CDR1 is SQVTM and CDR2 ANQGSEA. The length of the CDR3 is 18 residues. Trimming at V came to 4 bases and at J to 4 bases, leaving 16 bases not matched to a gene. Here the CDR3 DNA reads TGCAGCGTTGCGGATGTCCGTGGGACTAGCGGACGGGCAGATACGCAGTATTTT. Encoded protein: CSVADVRGTSGRADTQYF.